This T cell receptor (beta chain) was sequenced in a study of blood T cell repertoires in COVID-19. On the study more broadly: Italy, Spain and the United States were the sources of the convalescent and acute COVID-19 samples. PBMCs, B-cell-depleted T cells, or T cells provided the cDNA or gDNA that made up the material.

Participants spanned ages roughly 18 to 95 years and resided in 20 to 25 US areas. In assigning cohorts, the study relied on participant-reported clinical history. The CDR3 spans 15 residues. V trimming: 6 bases; J trimming: 6 bases; junction bases outside the gene matches: 9. Germline-derived CDR1 and CDR2 are MNHEY and SVGAGI. TCRdb's table, derived via immunoSEQ multiplex PCR, lists solely in-frame clones and lacks some. The sample lists around 130,000 clones; 70% to 85% were seen once. The origin of this receptor is a woman between 18 and 29 years old who had been exposed to COVID-19. V usage is TRBV6-5 and J usage is TRBJ2-7, with 12 bases matching TRBD2. Specimen: PBMCs or T cells enriched from blood (not recorded which). The CDR3 loop reads CASRGTSGWQSEQYF. The CDR3 DNA reads TGTGCCAGCAGGGGGACTAGCGGGTGGCAGAGCGAGCAGTACTTC.